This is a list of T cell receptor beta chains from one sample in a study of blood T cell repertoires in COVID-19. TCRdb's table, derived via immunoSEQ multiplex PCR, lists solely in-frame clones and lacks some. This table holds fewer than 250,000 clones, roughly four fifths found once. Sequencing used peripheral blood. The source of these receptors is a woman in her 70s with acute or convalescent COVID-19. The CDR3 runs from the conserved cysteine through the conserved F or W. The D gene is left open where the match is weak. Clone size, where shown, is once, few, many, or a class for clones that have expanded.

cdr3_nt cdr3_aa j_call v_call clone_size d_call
TGTGCTAGTGGTAGCAACCGGGTCACCACCGACGCCGGGGAGCTGTTTTTT CASGSNRVTTDAGELFF TRBJ2-2 TRBV12-5 NA NA
TGTGCCAGCAGCTTAGCGGGCCAGCCCCAGCATTTT CASSLAGQPQHF TRBJ1-5 TRBV7-2 NA NA
TGTGCCAGCAGTTCCTGGGGCGCCGGGACTGAAGCTTTCTTT CASSSWGAGTEAFF TRBJ1-1 TRBV6-2/TRBV6-3 few NA
TGTGCCAGCAGCATGACAGGGGTACTTCACACTGAAGCTTTCTTT CASSMTGVLHTEAFF TRBJ1-1 TRBV5-5 NA TRBD1
TGTGCCAGCAGAACTGGACAGCCTGGAAACACCATATATTTT CASRTGQPGNTIYF TRBJ1-3 TRBV6-5 NA NA
TGCGCCAGCAGCTTGGAGCCCTTAGCGGGGAGCTCCTACAATGAGCAGTTCTTC CASSLEPLAGSSYNEQFF TRBJ2-1 TRBV5-1 few TRBD2
TGTGCCAGCAGACAGTCCGGATCCGGGACACCGAATGAAAAACTGTTTTTT CASRQSGSGTPNEKLFF TRBJ1-4 TRBV25-1 once NA
TGTGCCAGCAAAGCCAGGGGGCCTGACTATGGCTACACCTTC CASKARGPDYGYTF TRBJ1-2 TRBV7-8 NA TRBD1
TGTGCCAGTAGCCCCGGACAGGCGAACTATGGCTACACCTTC CASSPGQANYGYTF TRBJ1-2 TRBV19 NA TRBD1
TGTGCCAGCAGCCCCCGGGACTACACCTACGAGCAGTACTTC CASSPRDYTYEQYF TRBJ2-7 TRBV9 NA TRBD2
TGCGCCAGCAGCGGAGGGACTAGCGGAGAGACCCAGTACTTC CASSGGTSGETQYF TRBJ2-5 TRBV5-1 NA TRBD2
TGTGCCACCAGTGATCCGGGGGGGAACACTGAAGCTTTCTTT CATSDPGGNTEAFF TRBJ1-1 TRBV24-1 NA NA
TGTGCCACTACAGCGGGACGGACCTCCTACGAGCAGTACTTC CATTAGRTSYEQYF TRBJ2-7 TRBV6-5 NA TRBD2
TGTGCCATCAGAAGACAGACCAACCTTCAGTACTTC CAIRRQTNLQYF TRBJ2-4 TRBV10-3 NA NA
TGTGCCAGCAGCTCGTTCGACAGCAGATATAGCAATCAGCCCCAGCATTTT CASSSFDSRYSNQPQHF TRBJ1-5 TRBV7-2 NA NA
TGTGCCAGCAGCTCCCTAGCGGGGGGGCCCGCAGATACGCAGTATTTT CASSSLAGGPADTQYF TRBJ2-3 TRBV7-9 few TRBD2
TGTGCCAGCAGTTACTCAACGGGGAATTCTAATGAAAAACTGTTTTTT CASSYSTGNSNEKLFF TRBJ1-4 TRBV6-2/TRBV6-3 NA NA